Below, one TCR beta chain is given with its context. Its cognate antigen has yet to be identified. Base qualities are not recorded, but no much larger clone differs from it by a single base. The cohort was made up of roughly 670 healthy bone marrow donors. At the time of sampling, every cohort member was nominally healthy, though immune exposures that went unrecorded were likely present. The donor was CMV seropositive and belonged to the group of 250 to 300 seropositive cohort members. A peripheral blood sample was provided by each donor, and peripheral blood mononuclear cells were used for TCR beta sequencing. The Qiagen DNeasy Blood Extraction Kit was used to extract genomic DNA from the blood cell samples. This sample was taken from a study of cytomegalovirus exposure and HLA in healthy donors (TCRdb year 2017). Notes on the research overall: According to an earlier analysis of a few hundred of the donors, some 180 million T cells yielded 120 million or so unique TCR beta sequences and 276 Gb of sequence data. An early release that covered about 600 HLA-typed donors contained about 300 gigabases of sequencing data and 65 million to 100 million unique TCR sequences. The genetic ancestry cluster associated with self-reported Caucasian donors included 70% to 85% of the 398 genotyped donors. The study aimed to test whether signatures of past pathogen exposure could be identified by cataloging public T cell receptors. The study profiled the T cell repertoires of 500 to 800 subjects by immunosequencing and related them to cytomegalovirus serostatus. Besides the first cohort of 666 subjects, a separate validation cohort made up of 120 different subjects was used. The study combined high-throughput TCR immunosequencing, statistical association of individual TCRs with disease status, and machine learning to predict cytomegalovirus infection status. To study patterns of TCR occurrence, a later analysis re-analyzed previously published TCR beta repertoires from 600 to 750 donors and added high-resolution HLA genotyping. Rather than drawing on any new phenotypic data, the later analysis identified candidate immune exposures from TCR beta sequences and the way those sequences occurred across donors. An earlier analysis of nearly 600 of the donors applied high-throughput TCR beta sequencing to assess whether each TCR beta V gene segment acted as functional or pseudogenic. Alongside the repertoire data, information on donor age, sex, ethnicity and CMV serostatus was compiled. In a later genetic analysis, genome-wide SNP genotypes for about 55% of the roughly 700 donors were used, and that subset was treated as a discovery cohort. All discovery cohort repertoires had been generated on a single sequencing platform. HLA typing covered class I and class II loci at four-digit resolution. Typing coverage varied by locus: roughly 629-640 donors for A, B, C, DRB1 and DQB1; roughly 510 for DQA1; over 600 for DPA1; approximately 470 for DPB1. Because of strong linkage in the cohort, 4 to 6 DR-DQ haplotypes were treated as single units for association and clustering. Among around 400 genotyped donors of the cohort, an average of roughly 230,000 unique TCR beta nucleotide sequences was sequenced per donor, of which about 19% were non-productive.

The library relied on the immunoSEQ multiplex PCR assay. A mixture of 60 forward primers for TCR Vbeta segments and 13 reverse primers for TCR Jbeta segments was used in the multiplex PCR. A multiplex PCR assay on genomic DNA amplified the CDR3 region of rearranged TCR beta genes. The amplified TCR beta libraries were sequenced on the Illumina HiSeq System as 87-base-pair reads. The paper's data handling went like this. A later analysis counted about 80 million unique TCR beta chains across the approximately 700 repertoires, and around 12 million of these chains were shared by at least two donors. To remove PCR and sequencing errors, raw reads were error-corrected and collapsed into unique sequences using a nearest-neighbor algorithm that merged closely related sequences. CDR3 sequences were aligned to IMGT reference sequences to assign V, D and J gene segments. For a sequence to be retained, a match of at least six nucleotides to both a V gene segment and a J gene segment was required. A rearrangement was called productive if the CDR3 had no stop codons and remained in frame with V and J, and every other rearrangement was called non-productive. Following IMGT convention, CDR3 was defined as the stretch from the second conserved V-encoded cysteine to the conserved J-encoded phenylalanine. Sequences without an unambiguous match to a single V gene segment were excluded from the earlier analysis of about 600 of the donors. In an earlier analysis of 587 of the donors, V segments were called functional above 56.7% productive rearrangements and were called segregating when the between-donor standard deviation exceeded 5%. A statistical classification framework was built for diagnosing cytomegalovirus status from the catalog of TCR beta chain sequences. V and J gene assignment, in a later analysis, came from comparing TCR nucleotide sequences with IMGT/GENE-DB human TR gene sequences. A later analysis assigned CDR3 sequences and most-parsimonious VDJ recombination scenarios with the TCRdist pipeline. In a later analysis, each TCR beta chain was defined by its CDR3 amino acid sequence together with its V-gene family, and reads lacking a unique V-gene family were excluded. As a way to deal with suspected cross-contamination and a sequencing artifact, a later analysis dropped roughly 620 nucleotide sequences that were highly shared and had low generation probability. In a later analysis, a clonal expansion index was calculated for each public chain from normalized within-repertoire ranks of inferred template counts. A later analysis computed generation probabilities with a VDJ recombination model fitted to out-of-frame rearrangements, and checked the results against IGoR. In a later analysis, TCR-TCR, TCR-HLA and TCR-CMV co-occurrence was scored with hypergeometric tests, and a repertoire-size bias correction was applied to TCR pairs. A later analysis estimated false discovery rates by permuting HLA or CMV assignments 20 times. In a later analysis, co-occurring TCRs were grouped with DBSCAN, and TCRdist sequence similarity was added when clustering was performed within HLA-allele-positive subsets. For co-occurrence clustering, repertoires with fewer than 30,000 or more than 120,000 public chains were excluded, along with about five repertoires with anomalous nucleotide sharing. In TCRdb, the immuneACCESS table is reduced to in-frame sequences with V and J assigned. These tables do not hold every clone; where another copy was compared, an unresolved V gene accounts for under half, and the others remain unexplained. That table is the source of V, J and clone size, and D and trimming were worked out from the DNA. The sample data list 100,000 or so clones, and 75% to 90% of these were observed just once. Of the sample, approximately 6.9% is held by the ten largest clones.

The paper as a whole reports these results and caveats: Some IMGT-functional V segments, including TRBV6-2 and TRBV6-3, could not be told apart with the 87-base-pair reads, so those segments were excluded. Because HLA typing was missing for some donors at each locus, association tests included only the typed subset. Most TCR sequences were observed very rarely across donors, whereas some public TCRs were present in many individuals. The study listed around 160 TCR beta chains as associated with cytomegalovirus. In a later genetic analysis, fewer N-insertions in productive TCRs were reported among donors in an Asian-associated ancestry cluster than the roughly 700-donor mean. A later analysis found that TCR association rates varied across HLA loci, with DRB1 alleles showing the most associated TCRs and HLA-C alleles the fewest. A cluster of highly shared sequence variants was judged likely to represent a technical artifact of the sequencing pipeline. The authors suggested that the approach could potentially be generalized to other disease states and immunological phenotypes. Linkage disequilibrium might explain the correlated functional status among segregating V segments, but an unknown experimental factor could not be excluded. An earlier analysis of around 500 of the donors showed that most TCR beta V segments appeared in productive rearrangements either about 87% or about 30% of the time, which broadly matched IMGT annotations. A further reported finding was that TCR beta sequences accurately predicted the HLA-A and HLA-B alleles for most subjects in the first cohort. Because counts were too low, some 17 rarely observed V segments, including chromosome 9 orphons, were excluded from the earlier analysis of several hundred of the donors. In vitro tests confirmed that a few of the cytomegalovirus-associated TCR beta chains recognize cytomegalovirus antigens. When HLA alleles, especially DR and DQ, strongly co-occurred, TCR associations were difficult to assign to individual alleles. According to a later analysis, most CMV-associated TCR beta chains appeared to be HLA-restricted, and the HLA associations seemed to be driven largely by CMV exposure. According to a later analysis, parvovirus B19, influenza, CMV and Epstein-Barr virus appeared linked to several top co-occurrence clusters. The presence/absence analyses assumed that sequencing depth was roughly uniform across donors, and that assumption may not be true. Immune exposure information for the cohort was limited to CMV serostatus. A later analysis found that HLA-associated TCR beta chains were more clonally expanded and had lower generation probabilities than equally common non-associated chains. Only TCR beta chains were sequenced in this cohort, and the absence of alpha or paired-chain data limited detectable features. At a false discovery rate of 0.05, a later analysis linked fewer than 20,000 TCR beta sequences to specific HLA alleles. The classifier was reported to diagnose cytomegalovirus status with high specificity and sensitivity in both the original and validation cohorts. In a later genetic analysis, a missense DCLRE1C variant was associated with V-gene and J-gene trimming of TCR beta chains, and the association was replicated in an independent cohort.

As encoded in the germline V gene (reference sequence), CDR1 is SGHNT while CDR2 is YYREEE. From its cysteine to its phenylalanine, the CDR3 spans 15 amino acids. The only DNA kept is the CDR3, 45 bases in frame from the first base. Sequences were obtained from PBMCs. The receptor's source is a man aged 25-45 years in good health and CMV-seropositive. The receptor chain draws on TRBV5-4 and TRBJ2-5, and 12 junctional nucleotides match TRBD2. Matching the DNA end better, TRBJ2-7 makes the J call doubtful. The sequence in DNA is TGTGCCAGCAGACTCACTAGCGGGGGGTTCTACGAGCAGTACTTC. The translation is CASRLTSGGFYEQYF.